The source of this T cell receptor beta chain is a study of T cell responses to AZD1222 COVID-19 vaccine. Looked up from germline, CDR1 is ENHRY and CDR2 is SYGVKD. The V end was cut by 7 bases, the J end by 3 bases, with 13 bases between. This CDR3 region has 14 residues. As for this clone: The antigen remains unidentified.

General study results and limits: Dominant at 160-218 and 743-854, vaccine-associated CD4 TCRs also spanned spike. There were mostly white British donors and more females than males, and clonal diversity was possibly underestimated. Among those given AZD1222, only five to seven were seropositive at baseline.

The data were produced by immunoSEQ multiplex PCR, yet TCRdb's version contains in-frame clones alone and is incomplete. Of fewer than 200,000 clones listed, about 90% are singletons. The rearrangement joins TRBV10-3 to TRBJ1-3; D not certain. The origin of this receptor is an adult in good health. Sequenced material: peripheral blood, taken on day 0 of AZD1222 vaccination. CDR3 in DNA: TGTGCCATCACCGAGTCTGGAGGTGGAAACACCATATATTTT. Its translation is CAITESGGGNTIYF.